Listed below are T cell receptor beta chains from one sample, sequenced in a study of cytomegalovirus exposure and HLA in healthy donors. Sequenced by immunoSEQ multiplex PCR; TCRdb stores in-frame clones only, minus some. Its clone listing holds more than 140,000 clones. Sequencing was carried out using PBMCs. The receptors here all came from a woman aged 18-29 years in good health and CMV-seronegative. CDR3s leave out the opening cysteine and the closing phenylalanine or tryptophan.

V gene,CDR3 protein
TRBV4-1,ASSQEGAGEQF
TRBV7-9,ASSLVPGIFEKLF
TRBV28,ASSLFGGYSSYNEQF
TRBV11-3,ASSFRALTGELF
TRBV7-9,ASSFRPDTQY
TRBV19,ATRRVAGLRVEQF
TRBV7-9,ASSSGTGGPGANVLT
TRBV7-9,ASQQGTDTQY
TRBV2,ASSGDMQAF
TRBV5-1,ASSLGAGGQLNNEQF
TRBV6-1,ASSGWQGEEKLF
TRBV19,ASSKQAPNEKLF
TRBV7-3,ASSLNPRSAWETQY
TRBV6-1,ASSDYTDTQY
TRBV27,ASSRGGNYNEQF
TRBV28,ASSSPSSDRGPEQY
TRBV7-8,ASSPGLAGTGNEQF
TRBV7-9,ASSTGGSGQETQY
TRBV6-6,ASSHRDSNQPQH
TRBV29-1,SVEDTLGGAEAF
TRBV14,TSSQDHRQSGENTGELF
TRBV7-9,ASSYVSGPGETQY
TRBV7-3,ASSLVGANTGELF
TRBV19,ATSSGSLTDTQY
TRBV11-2,ASSPQTALWAEAF
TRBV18,ASSPDREHGYT
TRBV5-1,ASSSPSRGTDTQY
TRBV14,ASSQAVIYNEQF
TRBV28,ASSLFQGAGANVLT
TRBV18,ASSPLAGPGDTQY
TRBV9,ASSVGGSDTGELF
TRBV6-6,ASMSGASGIYEQY
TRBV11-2,ASRTGQGLAYNEQF
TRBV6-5,ASTEGLAGGETQY
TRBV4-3,ASSSNSRSGELF
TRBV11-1,ASSSIAGLNEQF
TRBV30,AWGNRVVAF
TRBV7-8,ASSRTGGLNQPQH
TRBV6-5,ASSYSLAMPYGYT
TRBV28,ASRPSGQGLNEQF
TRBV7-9,ASSYPGLAGGNEQF
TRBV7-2,ASSPAGGSWQPQH
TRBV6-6,ASSSTGGGRTEAF
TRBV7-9,ASKGPVSGISYNEQF
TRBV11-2,ASSLRGIPGELF
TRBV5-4,ASSSASGSNEQF
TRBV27,ASSLFYSSTDTQY
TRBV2,ASRAGLAENIQY
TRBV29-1,SVDGAPGQVYYNEQF
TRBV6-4,ARDGTGKLF
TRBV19,ASSIPKLAGETDTQY